This T cell receptor (beta chain) derives from a study of read filtering for tumor transcriptome and immune sequencing (dated by TCRdb to about 2020). Context from the whole study: The cohort was composed of about 18 male and roughly 15 female patients, with a mean age of approximately 70 years and an age range of roughly 40 to 80. By revised international staging, eight or nine patients were R-ISS I, about 17 were R-ISS II and 6 or 7 were R-ISS III. As a main aim, a read-filtering strategy for immune repertoire data was addressed, with the specific question being whether clonotypes supported by a single read should be removed. Per sample, about 4.05 to 10.27 million TCR-region mapped reads were obtained with IR-seq, compared with only about 80 to 1,300 with RNA-seq. Using the same bone marrow samples, the study compared TCR repertoires obtained by targeted immune repertoire sequencing with those obtained by bulk whole-transcriptome sequencing. After DNase treatment, whole-transcriptome libraries were prepared with the TruSeq RNA Access Library Prep Kit.

Bone marrow was sampled from every patient at the time of active disease. Bone marrow mononuclear cells were isolated by Ficoll-Hypaque density gradient centrifugation. Myeloma plasma cells were removed and CD138-negative cells were obtained by negative selection following labeling with CD138 magnetic microbeads on a MACS separator. The purity of the isolated cells was checked by flow cytometry with CD138 antibodies on an Attune NxT. Total RNA was extracted with TRIzol reagent and quantified with a NanoDrop spectrophotometer. Paired RNA-seq and IR-seq were performed on the CD138-negative bone marrow sample of each patient. Starting from 400 to 450 ng RNA, TCR libraries were constructed with the Immunoverse kit using molecular barcoded adaptors that cover the alpha/delta and beta/gamma chains. The same RNA used for transcriptome sequencing was used for TCR library preparation. An Illumina HiSeq 4000 with 2 x 150 cycles was used to sequence the TCR libraries. From the authors' description of their analysis: With MiXCR, TCR reads were aligned to human V, D, J and C references and assembled into CDR3 clonotypes, with quality filtering and error correction included. Clonotype counts and gene usage diversity were analyzed with the tcR package in R. For inspection of raw mapping reads, RNA-seq reads were mapped by STAR aligner version 2.5.3a onto GRCh37 of the human genome. To test how sequencing depth affects detected clonotypes, IR-seq fastq files were randomly downsampled with Seqtk 1.3. TCRdb handled the public reads itself, with Q25 trimming in fastp and clone calling in MiXCR, and kept productive beta chains. Duplicate CDR3 protein sequences are folded into a single record with the most common DNA and genes. TCRdb's processing, not the authors', yielded these V and J calls. The sample table shows 93,000 or so distinct CDR3 sequences, and about 22% are seen once. The ten largest account for around 10% of the sample.

CDR1 and CDR2 are drawn from the germline V gene (reference sequence): SEHNR, FQNEAQ. From V the trimming removes 5 bases and from J it removes 4 bases, while the gene matches leave 18 bases of the junction unaccounted for. The CDR3, from cysteine to phenylalanine, totals 18 residues. Just the 54-base CDR3 DNA is kept, in frame starting at base 1. This clonotype was counted between two and nine times. Its antigen is still unknown. Base quality data are lacking; no much larger clone is found one base away. The paper as a whole reports these results and caveats: In IR-seq, around 80% of clonotypes but 3% to 4% of total reads were represented by single-read clonotypes, whereas in RNA-seq, about 76% of clonotypes and approximately 45% of reads were represented by single-read clonotypes. IR-seq captured clonotypes at much higher depth and more reliably than RNA-seq, and smaller IR-seq throughput sufficed to identify most shared clonotypes. The sorted CD138-negative fraction was composed of a mixed bone marrow immune population rather than of purified T cells. The correlation between IR-seq and RNA-seq shared clonotype proportions rose when single-read clonotypes were removed.

This receptor chain uses TRBV7-9 and TRBJ2-7; 9 central nucleotides agree with TRBD2. This clonotype originated in a donor at least 40 years old with multiple myeloma. Specimen: a population of CD138-negative cells sorted from bone marrow. The sample's cell subset or site, from its label and the paper: bone marrow mononuclear cells depleted of CD138+ plasma/myeloma cells by negative magnetic selection. The nucleotide sequence reads TGTGCCAGCAGCGCCTCGGGGGCGGGGGGGCCGAGCCGATACGAGCAGTACTTC. Its coded protein is CASSASGAGGPSRYEQYF.